This TCR beta chain is from a study of T cells in Graves' hyperthyroidism and ophthalmopathy. RNA transcripts provided the source from which TCR beta CDR3 regions were amplified. The HTBI primer set was used in a first-round RT-PCR of the TCR CDR3. TCRdb independently ran MiXCR on the multiplex PCR reads; one entry per CDR3 protein. The sample shows some 580,000 distinct CDR3 sequences, about 16% of them seen only once. Study conclusions and caveats: Ophthalmopathy was distinguished from stable hyperthyroidism by 13 V-J signatures. The majority of expanded thyroid clonotypes above 0.001 also appeared in blood.

Many counts were recorded for this clonotype. Its antigen is not identified. A patient was excluded if there was uncontrolled infection, other autoimmune disease, pregnancy or lactation. The CDR3 totals 13 residues. The germline CDR1 and CDR2 sequences are DFQATT and SNEGSKA (reference sequence). The J segment lost 1 base and the V segment lost 6 bases, leaving 5 bases of the junction unmatched. This sequence joins TRBV20-1 and TRBJ1-1; TRBD1 matches 7 bases. The sequenced sample consisted of blood. The sequence was collected from a woman aged 40 to 49 with Graves' ophthalmopathy. The CDR3 bases are TGCAGTGCCAGACGGACAGGGAACACTGAAGCTTTCTTT. Translated: CSARRTGNTEAFF.